A selection of T cell receptor beta chains follows, all from one sample in a study of blood T cell repertoires in COVID-19. Clones were sequenced by immunoSEQ multiplex PCR, and TCRdb holds only the in-frame ones, with some missing. The data hold about 140,000 clones, with about 85% observed a single time. The sample was peripheral blood. All receptors come from a human donor in a cohort sampled during active COVID-19. Both conserved end residues are part of each CDR3. A D gene is named only where the DNA matches it firmly. Clone sizes are given selectively: once, few, many, or a class where the clone is expanded.

clone size,D gene,V gene,J gene,CDR3 DNA,CDR3 protein
-,-,TRBV7-2,TRBJ2-1,TGTGCCAGCAGCTTCCCTAGTACCCAACCACACAATGAGCAGTTCTTC,CASSFPSTQPHNEQFF
-,-,TRBV6-5,TRBJ1-1,TGTGCCAGCAGCCTCGTTAGGGGTATGAACACTGAAGCTTTCTTT,CASSLVRGMNTEAFF
-,-,TRBV11-2,TRBJ1-2,TGTGCCAGCAGCCAAACACCCCTGGTGTTCGGCTACACCTTC,CASSQTPLVFGYTF
-,TRBD1,TRBV19,TRBJ1-1,TGTGCCAGTAGCCGGGGACAGATGAACACTGAAGCTTTCTTT,CASSRGQMNTEAFF
-,TRBD2,TRBV7-8,TRBJ2-3,TGTGCCAGCAGCCCCATCTCTGTGACTAGCGGGAGGTACGATACGCAGTATTTT,CASSPISVTSGRYDTQYF
-,-,TRBV9,TRBJ2-1,TGTGCCAGCAGCGTAGCTAATACCAATGAGCAGTTCTTC,CASSVANTNEQFF
once,TRBD2,TRBV9,TRBJ2-4,TGTGCCAGCAGCCGACAAGGGGAGGGAAACATTCAGTACTTC,CASSRQGEGNIQYF
-,TRBD1,TRBV11-2,TRBJ2-7,TGTGCCAGCAGCTTACCAGCCGGGACAGAGGGCGAGCAGTACTTC,CASSLPAGTEGEQYF
-,TRBD1,TRBV18,TRBJ2-7,TGTGCCAGCTCACTACGACAGGGGGCCTACGAGCAGTACTTC,CASSLRQGAYEQYF
-,TRBD1,TRBV30,TRBJ1-6,TGTGCCTGGGACGCTGGGGACAGAGTAAATTCACCCCTCCACTTT,CAWDAGDRVNSPLHF
-,-,TRBV5-1,TRBJ1-1,TGCGCCAGCAGCTTATTACAGAACACTGAAGCTTTCTTT,CASSLLQNTEAFF
-,-,TRBV7-8,TRBJ2-3,TGTGCCAGCAGCTTAGCGGGATATCGACAGAGCACAGATACGCAGTATTTT,CASSLAGYRQSTDTQYF
-,TRBD2,TRBV6-4,TRBJ2-2,TGTGCCAGCAGACTAGCGACCAACACCGGGGAGCTGTTTTTT,CASRLATNTGELFF
-,-,TRBV5-1,TRBJ2-7,TGCGCCAGCAGCGAGAGTGGTACCTACGAGCAGTACTTC,CASSESGTYEQYF
-,TRBD1,TRBV4-2,TRBJ1-2,TGTGCCAGCAGCCAAGATATGCGGGGACAGGGATGGGGGGGCTACACCTTC,CASSQDMRGQGWGGYTF
-,-,TRBV6-5,TRBJ2-1,TGTGCCAGCAGTTACTCGACTACCGGAGTGGCGGGGGAGCAGTTCTTC,CASSYSTTGVAGEQFF
-,TRBD1,TRBV5-1,TRBJ1-4,TGCGCCAGCAGCTTGTCCTGGACAGGGACAAATGAAAAACTGTTTTTT,CASSLSWTGTNEKLFF
-,-,TRBV5-6,TRBJ2-7,TGTGCCAGCAGCTTTTATAGCGTCACATCTGACGAGCAGTACTTC,CASSFYSVTSDEQYF
-,TRBD1,TRBV15,TRBJ2-3,TGTGCCACCAGCAGCGGACAGGGCACAGATACGCAGTATTTT,CATSSGQGTDTQYF
-,-,TRBV7-9,TRBJ1-2,TGTGCCAGCAGCTTAGAGGGGGTCTTATATGGCTACACCTTC,CASSLEGVLYGYTF
-,TRBD1,TRBV28,TRBJ1-1,TGTGCCAGCAGTTTAGACAGGGTAAGGCTTGAAGCTTTCTTT,CASSLDRVRLEAFF
-,-,TRBV27,TRBJ2-2,TGTGCCAGCAGTTACCTCCCGGGAGAACCTAACCACCCCGGGGAGCTGTTTTTT,CASSYLPGEPNHPGELFF
-,-,TRBV5-1,TRBJ1-6,TGCGCCAGCAGCTTGGGAGAACAGGGTAATTCACCCCTCCACTTT,CASSLGEQGNSPLHF
once,TRBD1,TRBV30,TRBJ1-5,TGTGCCTGGAGCCGGGACAGGGAAAATCAGCCCCAGCATTTT,CAWSRDRENQPQHF
-,TRBD2,TRBV5-8,TRBJ2-5,TGTGCCAGCAGGGCTAGCGGGCTCCAAGAGACCCAGTACTTC,CASRASGLQETQYF
-,TRBD1,TRBV5-1,TRBJ2-1,TGCGCCAGCAGCTCCACAGGGGAACGCTACAATGAGCAGTTCTTC,CASSSTGERYNEQFF
once,-,TRBV4-3,TRBJ1-2,TGCGCCAGCAGCCAAGATTATAACCTCCTCCCGGGGGGCTACACCTTC,CASSQDYNLLPGGYTF
-,TRBD2,TRBV7-2,TRBJ2-7,TGTGCCAGCAGCCCCCGACTAGCGGGGCAAAGGGAGCAGTACTTC,CASSPRLAGQREQYF
-,-,TRBV27,TRBJ2-7,TGTGCCAGCAGTTCCCCCGGCGGTCCTCCTAACGAGCAGTACTTC,CASSSPGGPPNEQYF
-,-,TRBV18,TRBJ1-1,TGTGCCAGCTCACCAATAGGAGGGGACACTGAAGCTTTCTTT,CASSPIGGDTEAFF
-,TRBD2,TRBV11-2,TRBJ2-7,TGTGCCAGCAGCTCCCGCGGACTAGCGGGAGTCGAGCAGTACTTC,CASSSRGLAGVEQYF